This T cell receptor (beta chain) is drawn from a study of blood T cell repertoires in COVID-19. Worth noting for this clone: This sample includes further DNA sequences coding for the same CDR3.

CDR1 SNHLY and CDR2 FYNNEI come from the germline V gene. Trimming removed 8 bases at V and 4 bases at J, with 14 bases between. This CDR3 has 13 amino acids. Some clones are missing from TCRdb's copy, which holds only in-frame ones; the method was immunoSEQ multiplex PCR. The sample holds about 120,000 clones, 81% seen once. The TCR was taken from a woman between 50 and 59 years old with acute or convalescent COVID-19. J is TRBJ1-2 and V is TRBV2; D is ambiguous. The sequencing input was peripheral blood. The CDR3 reads CASRAGEVYGYTF. The CDR3 bases are TGTGCCAGCCGCGCGGGAGAGGTCTATGGCTACACCTTC. The complete variable domain, with remaining parts taken from reference TRBV2 and TRBJ1-2, reads EPEVTQTPSHQVTQMGQEVILRCVPISNHLYFYWYRQILGQKVEFLVSFYNNEISEKSEIFDDQFSVERPDGSNFTLKIRSTKLEDSAMYFCASRAGEVYGYTFGSGTRLTVV.